This TCR beta chain was sequenced for a study of blood T cell repertoires in COVID-19. Study summary: The United States, Italy and Spain supplied acute and convalescent COVID-19 samples. The analysed material was cDNA or gDNA that came from T cells, B-cell-depleted T cells, or PBMCs.

In the original processing: The assay estimated nucleated cells by amplifying reference gene primers. Method: immunoSEQ multiplex PCR; TCRdb's copy keeps in-frame clones and lacks some. V and J calls and clone size come straight from that table; D and trimming were deduced from the DNA. The table lists around 250,000 clones, around nine tenths of them singletons. This CDR3 region has 17 residues. Germline V CDR1 and CDR2: MGHRA, YSYEKL. The V segment lost 2 bases and the J segment 8 bases; nucleotides outside the gene matches: 15. This clonotype originated in a woman aged 70-85 years with active or convalescent COVID-19. The chain couples TRBV4-1 to TRBJ1-2; 9 bases line up with TRBD1. Sequencing was carried out using peripheral blood. As DNA, the CDR3 is TGCGCCAGCAGCCAACAATCGCCCGGGACAGGGTATAGGGGCTACACCTTC. It yields the protein CASSQQSPGTGYRGYTF.